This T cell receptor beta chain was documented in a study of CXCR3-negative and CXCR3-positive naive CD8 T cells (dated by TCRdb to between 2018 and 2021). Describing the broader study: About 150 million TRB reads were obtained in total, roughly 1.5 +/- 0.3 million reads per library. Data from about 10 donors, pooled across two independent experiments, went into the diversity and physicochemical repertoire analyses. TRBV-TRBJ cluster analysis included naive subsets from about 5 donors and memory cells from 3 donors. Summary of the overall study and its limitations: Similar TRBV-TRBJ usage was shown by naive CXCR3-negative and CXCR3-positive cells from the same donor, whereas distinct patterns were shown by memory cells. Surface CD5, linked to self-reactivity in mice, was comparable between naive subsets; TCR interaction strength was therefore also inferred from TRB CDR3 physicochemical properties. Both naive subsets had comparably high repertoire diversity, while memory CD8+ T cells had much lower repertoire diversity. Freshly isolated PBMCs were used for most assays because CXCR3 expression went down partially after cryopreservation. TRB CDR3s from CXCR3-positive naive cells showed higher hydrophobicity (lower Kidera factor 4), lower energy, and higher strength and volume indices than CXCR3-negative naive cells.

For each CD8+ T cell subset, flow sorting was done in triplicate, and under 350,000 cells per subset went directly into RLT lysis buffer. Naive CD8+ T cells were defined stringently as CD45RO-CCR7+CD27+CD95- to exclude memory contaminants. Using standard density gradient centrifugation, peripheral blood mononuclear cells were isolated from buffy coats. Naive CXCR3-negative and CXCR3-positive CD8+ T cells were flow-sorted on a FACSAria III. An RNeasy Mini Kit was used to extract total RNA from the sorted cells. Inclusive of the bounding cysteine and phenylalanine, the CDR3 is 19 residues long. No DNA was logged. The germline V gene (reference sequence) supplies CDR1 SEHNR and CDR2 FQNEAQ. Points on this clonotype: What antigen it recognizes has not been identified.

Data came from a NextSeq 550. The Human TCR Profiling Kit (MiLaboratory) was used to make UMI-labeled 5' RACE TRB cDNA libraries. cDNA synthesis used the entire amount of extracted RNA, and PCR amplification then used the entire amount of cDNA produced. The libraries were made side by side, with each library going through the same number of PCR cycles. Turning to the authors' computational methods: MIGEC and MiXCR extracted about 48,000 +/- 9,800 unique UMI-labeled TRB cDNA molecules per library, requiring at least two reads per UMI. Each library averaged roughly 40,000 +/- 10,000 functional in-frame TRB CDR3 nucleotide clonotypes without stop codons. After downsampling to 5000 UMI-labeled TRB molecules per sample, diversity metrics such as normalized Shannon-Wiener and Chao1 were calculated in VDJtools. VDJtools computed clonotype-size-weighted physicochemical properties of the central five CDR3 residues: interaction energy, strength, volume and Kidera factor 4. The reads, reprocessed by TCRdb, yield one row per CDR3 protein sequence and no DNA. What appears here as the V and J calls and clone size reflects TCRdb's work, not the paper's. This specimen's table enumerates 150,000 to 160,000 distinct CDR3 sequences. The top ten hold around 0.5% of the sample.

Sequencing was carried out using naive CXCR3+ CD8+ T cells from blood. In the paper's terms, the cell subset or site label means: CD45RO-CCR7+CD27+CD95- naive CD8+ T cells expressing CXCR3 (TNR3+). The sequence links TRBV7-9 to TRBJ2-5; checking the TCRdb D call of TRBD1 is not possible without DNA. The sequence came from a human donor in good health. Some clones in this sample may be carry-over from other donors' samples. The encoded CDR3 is CASSSPFTRDRGRGETQYF.